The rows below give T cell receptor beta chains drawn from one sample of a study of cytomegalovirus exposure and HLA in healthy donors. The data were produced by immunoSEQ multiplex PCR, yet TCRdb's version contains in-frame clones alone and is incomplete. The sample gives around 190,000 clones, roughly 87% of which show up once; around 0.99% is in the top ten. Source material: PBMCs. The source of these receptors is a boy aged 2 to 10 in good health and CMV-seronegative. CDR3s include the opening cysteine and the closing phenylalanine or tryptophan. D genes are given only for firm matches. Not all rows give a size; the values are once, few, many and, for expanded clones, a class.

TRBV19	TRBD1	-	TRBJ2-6	TGTGCCAGTAGACCCACAGGGGCCGGGGCCAACGTCCTGACTTTC	CASRPTGAGANVLTF
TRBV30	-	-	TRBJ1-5	TGTGCCTGGAGTCGGGGGGTCAATCAGCCCCAGCATTTT	CAWSRGVNQPQHF
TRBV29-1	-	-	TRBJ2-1	TGCAGCGTTGAAGGGACACAAGCTGGCTACAATGAGCAGTTCTTC	CSVEGTQAGYNEQFF
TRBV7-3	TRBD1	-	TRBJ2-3	TGTGCCAGCAGCTCGGGACAGGGGGGCACAGATACGCAGTATTTT	CASSSGQGGTDTQYF
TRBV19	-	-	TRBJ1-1	TGTGCCAGTAGTACTACCCAGGCGAACACTGAAGCTTTCTTT	CASSTTQANTEAFF
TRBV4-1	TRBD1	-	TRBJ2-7	TGCGCCAGCAGCCACACGGGGCAGGGGGAGTACGAGCAGTACTTC	CASSHTGQGEYEQYF
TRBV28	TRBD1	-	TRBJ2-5	TGTGCCAGCAGTTACTTTCAGGGGGCGGATATCCTACAGACCCAGTACTTC	CASSYFQGADILQTQYF
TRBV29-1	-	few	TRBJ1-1	TGCAGCGTTGTTGGGGGACTCCACACTGAAGCTTTCTTT	CSVVGGLHTEAFF
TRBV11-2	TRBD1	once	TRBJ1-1	TGTGCCAGCAGTTTGGGACAGATGCTGAACACTGAAGCTTTCTTT	CASSLGQMLNTEAFF
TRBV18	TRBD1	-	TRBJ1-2	TGTGCCAGCTCACCACCGGGACAGGGGGGCGGAGGCTACACCTTC	CASSPPGQGGGGYTF
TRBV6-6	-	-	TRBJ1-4	TGTGCCAGCAGTTCGTTCTCTAGCGGGAGAAAACTGTTTTTT	CASSSFSSGRKLFF
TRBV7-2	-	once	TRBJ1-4	TGTGCCAGCAGCTTAGTCGGCAGGACAGAAAAACTGTTTTTT	CASSLVGRTEKLFF
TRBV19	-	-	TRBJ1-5	TGTGCCAGTAGTATAGGGTTTGGACTGAGCAATCAGCCCCAGCATTTT	CASSIGFGLSNQPQHF
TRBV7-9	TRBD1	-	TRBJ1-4	TGTGCCAGCGCCGGAGGACAGGTTAATGAAAAACTGTTTTTT	CASAGGQVNEKLFF
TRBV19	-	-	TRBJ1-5	TGTGCCCTTATTAGCAATCAGCCCCAGCATTTT	CALISNQPQHF
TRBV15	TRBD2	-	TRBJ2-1	TGTGCCACCAGCAGAGGGGGTAGCGGGAGAAATGAGCAGTTCTTC	CATSRGGSGRNEQFF
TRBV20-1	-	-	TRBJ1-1	TGCAGCCTTCCGGGGGGAGAAGCTTTCTTT	CSLPGGEAFF
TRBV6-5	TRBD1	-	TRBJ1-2	TGTGTCAGCAGACAGGGGGGATCAGGTGGCTACACCTTC	CVSRQGGSGGYTF
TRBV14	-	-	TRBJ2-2	TGTGCCAGCAGCCTAGTCCCAGGGAACACCGGGGAGCTGTTTTTT	CASSLVPGNTGELFF
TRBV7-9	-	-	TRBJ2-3	TGTGCCAGCAGCTACACGGGACTTCCTCCCGTTGATACGCAGTATTTT	CASSYTGLPPVDTQYF
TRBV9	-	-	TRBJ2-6	TGTGCCAGCAGCCGACTTAGCTCTGGGGCCAACGTCCTGACTTTC	CASSRLSSGANVLTF
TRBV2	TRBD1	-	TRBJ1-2	TGTGCCAGCATTAACCCGGGACAGGGGTATGGCTACACCTTC	CASINPGQGYGYTF
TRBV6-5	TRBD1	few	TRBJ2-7	TGTGCCAGCACCCCATCGGGGCAGGGGGCGTTGTACTTC	CASTPSGQGALYF
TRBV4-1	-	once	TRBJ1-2	TGCGCCAGCAGCCAAGCCCCAGGGGGCTACACCTTC	CASSQAPGGYTF
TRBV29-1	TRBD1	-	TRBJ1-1	TGCAGCGTGGACCGACAGGGGGCCTTCGTAATGAACACTGAAGCTTTCTTT	CSVDRQGAFVMNTEAFF
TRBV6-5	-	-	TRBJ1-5	TGTGCCAGCAGTAAACAGGCTCCTCCCAATCAGCCCCAGCATTTT	CASSKQAPPNQPQHF
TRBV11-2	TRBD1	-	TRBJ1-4	TGTGCCAGCAGCTCGACAGGGTACGATGAAAAACTGTTTTTT	CASSSTGYDEKLFF
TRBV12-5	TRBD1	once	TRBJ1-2	TGTGCTAGTGGTTGGGGACAGCCTATTAACTATGGCTACACCTTC	CASGWGQPINYGYTF
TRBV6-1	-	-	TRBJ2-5	TGTGCCAGCCTCGGTAGAGCACCCGACCAAGAGACCCAGTACTTC	CASLGRAPDQETQYF
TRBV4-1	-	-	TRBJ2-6	TGCGCCAGCAGCCAAATTTCGAGGAGCTCTGGGGCCAACGTCCTGACTTTC	CASSQISRSSGANVLTF
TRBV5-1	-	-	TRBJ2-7	TGCGCCAGCAGCTTGGCAGGACAGCCTGTCTCCTACGAGCAGTACTTC	CASSLAGQPVSYEQYF
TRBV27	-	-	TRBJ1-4	TGTGCCAGCAGTTTATCAGAGACTCGTGAAAAACTGTTTTTT	CASSLSETREKLFF
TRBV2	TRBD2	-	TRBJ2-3	TGTGCCAGCAGTAAATCTAGCGGGGGAGGGGATACGCAGTATTTT	CASSKSSGGGDTQYF
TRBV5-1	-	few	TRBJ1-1	TGCGCCAGCAGCGTCGGACAGCTGAACACTGAAGCTTTCTTT	CASSVGQLNTEAFF
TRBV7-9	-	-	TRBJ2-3	TGTGCCAGCAGCTTAGAACAGGACACAGATACGCAGTATTTT	CASSLEQDTDTQYF
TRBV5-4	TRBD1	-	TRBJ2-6	TGTGCCAGCAGTGGGGGCAGGGGGTCAGGGGCCAACGTCCTGACTTTC	CASSGGRGSGANVLTF
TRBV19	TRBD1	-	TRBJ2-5	TGTGCCAGTAGTATAGCGGGACAGGGGAAAGAGACCCAGTACTTC	CASSIAGQGKETQYF
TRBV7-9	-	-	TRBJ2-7	TGTGCCAGCAGCTTAACGTGGGGGCAGGACGAGCAGTACTTC	CASSLTWGQDEQYF
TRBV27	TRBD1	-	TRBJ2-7	TGTGCCAGCAGTTTTGTCACAGGGGTAGGGAGCTCCTACGAGCAGTACTTC	CASSFVTGVGSSYEQYF
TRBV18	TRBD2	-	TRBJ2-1	TGTGCCAGCTCATCCGGGACTAGATCGGGTGAGCAGTTCTTC	CASSSGTRSGEQFF
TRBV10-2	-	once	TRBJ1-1	TGCGCCAGCAGTGGGAGGGCAGGGAACACTGAAGCTTTCTTT	CASSGRAGNTEAFF
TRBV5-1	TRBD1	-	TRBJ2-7	TGCGCCAGCAGCTTGGAGGGGGCCTCCTACGAGCAGTACTTC	CASSLEGASYEQYF
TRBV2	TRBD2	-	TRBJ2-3	TGTGCCAGCAGTTCACGCGGGGGGAGCACAGATACGCAGTATTTT	CASSSRGGSTDTQYF
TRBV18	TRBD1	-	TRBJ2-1	TGTGCCAGCTCACCAACAGGGGGCAATGAGCAGTTCTTC	CASSPTGGNEQFF
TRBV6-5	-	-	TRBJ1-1	TGTGCCAGCAGTTACCAGGGGGAAGCTTTCTTT	CASSYQGEAFF
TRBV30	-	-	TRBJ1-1	TGTGCCTGGACCCTCCTCACTGAAGCTTTCTTT	CAWTLLTEAFF
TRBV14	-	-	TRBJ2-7	TGTGCCAGCAGCCAAGTCGGGGTACTCTACGAGCAGTACTTC	CASSQVGVLYEQYF
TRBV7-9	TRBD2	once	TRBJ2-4	TGTGCCAGCAGCCGGACTAGCTTAAACATTCAGTACTTC	CASSRTSLNIQYF
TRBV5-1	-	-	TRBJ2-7	TGCGCCAGCAGCCTCGCTCCGGCCTACGAGCAGTACTTC	CASSLAPAYEQYF
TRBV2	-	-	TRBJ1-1	TGTGCCAGCAGTGTGTGGGCGCTTGGCACTGAAGCTTTCTTT	CASSVWALGTEAFF
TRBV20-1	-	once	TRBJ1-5	TGCAGTGCTAGAGGAGCTCAGCCCCAGCATTTT	CSARGAQPQHF
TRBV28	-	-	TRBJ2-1	TGTGCCAGCAGCGACCGGGGGGCGGGAGACTCCTACAATGAGCAGTTCTTC	CASSDRGAGDSYNEQFF
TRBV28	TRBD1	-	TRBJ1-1	TGTGCCAGCAGTTCAGGGGGTAGGAGCACTGAAGCTTTCTTT	CASSSGGRSTEAFF
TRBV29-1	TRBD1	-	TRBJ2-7	TGCAGCGTTCAAACCGACAGGGAAACTACCCACGAGCAGTACTTC	CSVQTDRETTHEQYF
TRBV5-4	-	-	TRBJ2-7	TGTGCCAGCAGCTTGTCCACTGGTGCCTACGAGCAGTACTTC	CASSLSTGAYEQYF
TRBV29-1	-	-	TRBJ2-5	TGCAGCGTTCGACAGGTCCTCCAAGAGACCCAGTACTTC	CSVRQVLQETQYF
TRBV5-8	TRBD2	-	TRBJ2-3	TGTGCCAGCAGCTTGGGCGCTAGCGGGAGCACAGATACGCAGTATTTT	CASSLGASGSTDTQYF
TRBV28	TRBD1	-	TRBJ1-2	TGTGCCAGCAGTAAAATCCAGGGGGCCCCTAAGGATGGCTACACCTTC	CASSKIQGAPKDGYTF
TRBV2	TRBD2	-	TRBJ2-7	TGTGCCAGCAATCCCCCCAGGGGTAGCGGGACCTACGAGCAGTACTTC	CASNPPRGSGTYEQYF